The 5 T cell receptor beta chains in this list originate from one sample, sequenced in a study of CD8 T cells in ankylosing spondylitis. TCRdb itself ran the 5' RACE reads through MiXCR, one entry per CDR3 protein. The table records about 160,000 distinct CDR3 sequences, around 16% of them present only once. The sample consisted of blood, either unsorted or a sorted T cell fraction (not recorded which). Every receptor here comes from a male donor with ankylosing spondylitis or in good health (not recorded which).

At least ten counts were recorded for this clonotype. This chain links TRBV10-3 with TRBJ2-1; 9 bases agree with TRBD2. CDR1 and CDR2 from the germline V gene are ENHRY and SYGVKD. The CDR3 totals 14 residues. The trim removed 8 bases at V and 2 bases at J, leaving 4 bases unmatched. This chain's CDR3 is CAIRTSGPYNEQFF. CDR3 in DNA: TGTGCCATCCGTACTAGCGGGCCCTACAATGAGCAGTTCTTC.

This clonotype appeared many times. This sequence joins TRBV12-3 or TRBV12-4 and TRBJ2-2, with D tentatively TRBD1 or TRBD2 (6 bases each). This CDR3 has 15 residues. V was cut by 10 bases and J by 5 bases, with 20 bases left in between. CDR3 DNA: TGTGCCACTGTAGGGGGGATCGGGGTAACCGGGGAGCTGTTTTTT. Translating it yields CATVGGIGVTGELFF.

The rearrangement links TRBV28 to TRBJ2-4; 11 nucleotides line up with TRBD2. CDR1 and CDR2 (germline): MDHEN, SYDVKM. The CDR3 runs 16 residues. V shed 8 bases and J 0 bases; nucleotides not matched to a gene: 6. The CDR3 is CASSVAGGIAKNIQYF. The DNA for the CDR3 is TGTGCCAGCTCGGTAGCGGGAGGGATAGCCAAAAACATTCAGTACTTC. The entire variable domain, with the rest obtained from reference TRBV28 and TRBJ2-4, is as follows: DVKVTQSSRYLVKRTGEKVFLECVQDMDHENMFWYRQDPGLGLRLIYFSYDVKMKEKGDIPEGYSVSREKKERFSLILESASTNQTSMYLCASSVAGGIAKNIQYFGAGTRLSVL.

This clonotype has a handful of counts. The V and J genes are TRBV20-1 and TRBJ1-6; D is uncertain. Germline V CDR1 and CDR2: DFQATT, SNEGSKA (reference sequence). Trimming stripped 3 bases from V and 0 bases from J, with 9 bases between. The CDR3 sequence is 15 residues long. CDR3 sequence reads: CSASLESSYNSPLHF. CDR3 nucleotides: TGCAGTGCTAGTTTGGAGAGCTCCTATAATTCACCCCTCCACTTT.

The chain carries TRBV29-1 and TRBJ2-5; the match to TRBD1 covers 8 bases. Germline CDR1 reads SQVTM; CDR2 reads ANQGSEA. V shed 4 bases and J 6 bases; nucleotides not matched to a gene: 19. CDR3 length: 17 amino acids. The CDR3 nucleotides read TGCAGCGTTGGCTTTTTCCTCTCGACAGGGGAGAGCAAGACCCAGTACTTC. Protein product: CSVGFFLSTGESKTQYF.